Sequencing of this TCR beta chain was carried out in a study of blood T cell repertoires in COVID-19. At the level of the study: The study drew acute and convalescent COVID-19 samples from the United States, Italy and Spain. The analysed material was cDNA or gDNA that came from T cells, B-cell-depleted T cells, or PBMCs.

The V end was cut by 0 bases, the J end by 9 bases, with 9 bases between. The CDR3 consists of 12 residues. Germline CDR1 and CDR2: SGHAT and FQNNGV. Methods used by the authors: Amplification with reference gene primers provided the estimates of nucleated cell counts. Assay: immunoSEQ multiplex PCR; the TCRdb copy retains only in-frame clones and omits some. That table is the source of V, J and clone size, and D and trimming were worked out from the DNA. The sample records around 150,000 clones, roughly 82% being singletons. Input material: peripheral blood. V and J are TRBV11-2 and TRBJ2-7, with D perhaps TRBD2 (5 bases). The receptor comes from a man in his 70s with acute or convalescent COVID-19. CDR3 residues: CASSLDQEGQYF. DNA for the CDR3: TGTGCCAGCAGCTTAGATCAAGAGGGGCAGTACTTC.